Sequencing of this T cell receptor beta chain was carried out in a study of blood T cell repertoires in COVID-19. Study as a whole: Sites in the United States, Italy and Spain provided acute and convalescent COVID-19 samples.

In the original analysis: Amplification with reference gene primers provided the estimates of nucleated cell counts. Assay used: immunoSEQ multiplex PCR; TCRdb lists only in-frame clones, some missing. Clone size and V and J calls were adopted from that table, with D and trimming inferred from the DNA. The sample carries approximately 140,000 clones, roughly 87% recorded once. Recruits, aged about 18 to 95 years, lived in roughly 22 US areas. Sequenced input: PBMCs or T cells enriched from blood (not recorded which). This receptor was obtained from a woman aged 40 to 50 who had been exposed to COVID-19.

CDR3 DNA sequence: TGTGCCAGCAGTGACCCAGGGGTGGCAGCTTTCTTT. This encodes CASSDPGVAAFF. The chain employs TRBV6-1 and TRBJ1-1, with a tentative D call TRBD1 (6 bases). CDR3 length: 12 residues. The germline V gene has CDR1 MNHNS and CDR2 SASEGT. Trimming took 3 bases from V and 10 from J, leaving 12 bases between them.